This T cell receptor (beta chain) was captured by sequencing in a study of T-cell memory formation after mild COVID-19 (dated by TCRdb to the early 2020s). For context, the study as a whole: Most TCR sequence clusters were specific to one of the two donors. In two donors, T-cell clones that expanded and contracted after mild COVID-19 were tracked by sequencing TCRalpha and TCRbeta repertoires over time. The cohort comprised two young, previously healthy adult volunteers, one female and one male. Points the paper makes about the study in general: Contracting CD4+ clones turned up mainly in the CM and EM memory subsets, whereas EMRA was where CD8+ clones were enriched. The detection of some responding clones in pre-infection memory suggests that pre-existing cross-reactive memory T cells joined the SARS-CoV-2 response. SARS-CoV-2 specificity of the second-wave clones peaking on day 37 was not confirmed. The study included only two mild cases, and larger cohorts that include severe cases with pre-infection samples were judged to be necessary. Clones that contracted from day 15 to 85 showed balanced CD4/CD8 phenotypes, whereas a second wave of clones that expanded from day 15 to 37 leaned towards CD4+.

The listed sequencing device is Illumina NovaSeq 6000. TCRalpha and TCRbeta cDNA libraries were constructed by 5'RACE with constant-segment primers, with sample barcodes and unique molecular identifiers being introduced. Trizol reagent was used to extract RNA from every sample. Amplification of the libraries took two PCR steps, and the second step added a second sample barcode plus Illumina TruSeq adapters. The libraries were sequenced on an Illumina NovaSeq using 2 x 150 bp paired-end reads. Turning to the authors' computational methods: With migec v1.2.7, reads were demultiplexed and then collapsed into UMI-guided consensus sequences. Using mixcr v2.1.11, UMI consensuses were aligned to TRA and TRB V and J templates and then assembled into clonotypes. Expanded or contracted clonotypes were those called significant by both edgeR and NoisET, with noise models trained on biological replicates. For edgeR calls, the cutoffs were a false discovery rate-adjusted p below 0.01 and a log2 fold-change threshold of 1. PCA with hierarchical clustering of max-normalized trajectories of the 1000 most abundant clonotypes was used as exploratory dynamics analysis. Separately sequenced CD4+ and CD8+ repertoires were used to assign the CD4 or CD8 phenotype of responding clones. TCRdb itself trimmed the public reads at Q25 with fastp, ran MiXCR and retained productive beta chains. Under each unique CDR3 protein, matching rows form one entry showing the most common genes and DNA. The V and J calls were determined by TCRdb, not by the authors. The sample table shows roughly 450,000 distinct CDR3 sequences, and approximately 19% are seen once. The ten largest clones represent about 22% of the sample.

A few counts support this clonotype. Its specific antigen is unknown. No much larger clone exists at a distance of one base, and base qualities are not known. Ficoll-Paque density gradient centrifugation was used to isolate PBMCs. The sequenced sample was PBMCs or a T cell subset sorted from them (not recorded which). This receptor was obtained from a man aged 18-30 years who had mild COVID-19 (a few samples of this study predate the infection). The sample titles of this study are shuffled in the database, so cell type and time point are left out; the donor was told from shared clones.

Here the CDR3 is given as CASSYSVRRGEYNEQFF. The sequence in DNA is TGTGCCAGCAGTTACTCGGTTCGGCGGGGGGAATACAATGAGCAGTTCTTC. The receptor chain draws on TRBV6-2 or TRBV6-3 and TRBJ2-1, with 8 central nucleotides matching TRBD2. The CDR3 runs 17 amino acids, cysteine and phenylalanine included. This entry keeps only the CDR3 DNA: 51 bases, framed from base 1. At the junction V is shortened by 0 bases and J by 4 bases; bases outside the gene matches: 8. CDR1 and CDR2 were assigned from the germline V gene as MNHEY and SVGEGT.